Shown below are 7 T cell receptor beta chains from a single sample sequenced in a study of blood T cells in healthy people across ages (dated by TCRdb to 2015 to 2017). The library was obtained by 5' RACE. Sequencing was carried out with an Illumina HiSeq 2500. The second PCR ran for roughly 6 to 11 cycles and used a J-beta primer mix along with a sample-barcoded 5' primer. The public reads were run again by TCRdb, first through fastp at Q25 and then through MiXCR, and only productive beta chains were kept. One record per CDR3 amino acid sequence lists the most common genes and DNA. For this sample the table gives some 760,000 distinct CDR3 sequences, of which around a quarter were detected only once. In total, the top ten clones hold more than 8.5% of the sample. Separately, the same data were catalogued under a study of T cells of mothers and their children.

Sequenced material: blood. All receptors derive from a boy aged 10-17 years in good health.

The V call is TRBV5-6, the J call TRBJ2-1, with D unresolved. The V end lost 5 bases, the J end lost 12 bases, and 12 bases lay between the germline ends. The length of the CDR3 is 11 residues. Germline values: CDR1 SGHDT, CDR2 YYEEEE. The DNA of the CDR3 is TGTGCCAGCAGTCTCCAAGATTCGCAGTTCTTC. It specifies CASSLQDSQFF.

The rearrangement links TRBV19 to TRBJ2-5, with TRBD2 matching over 9 bases. V shed 4 bases, J shed 3 bases, and the junction held 9 bases outside the gene matches. In germline, CDR1 is LNHDA, CDR2 SQIVND (reference sequence). The CDR3 is 16 residues long. The CDR3 nucleotides are TGTGCCAGTAGTACCCAAAAGACTAGCGGCAAAGAGACCCAGTACTTC. This gives the protein CASSTQKTSGKETQYF.

The genes are TRBV20-1 and TRBJ1-2; D gene uncertain. Germline CDR1 and CDR2: DFQATT and SNEGSKA (reference sequence). V was trimmed by 4 bases and J by 3 bases, leaving 3 bases between them. This CDR3 region has 10 residues. In DNA form, the CDR3 reads TGCAGTGCTATCCACTATGGCTACACCTTC. This codes for CSAIHYGYTF.

J is TRBJ2-5 and V is TRBV3-1; 12 positions match TRBD2. The tail of the sequence fits TRBJ2-1 better, so the J call may be wrong. This CDR3 region has 18 residues. From germline, CDR1 is LGHDT and CDR2 YNNKEL (reference sequence). As DNA, the CDR3 is TGTGCCAGCAGCCAAGAGACTTATGAACTAGCGGGAGGCAATGAGCAGTTCTTC. It encodes CASSQETYELAGGNEQFF.

This chain uses TRBV20-1 with TRBJ2-5; TRBD2 aligns across 11 bases. The J call may be wrong; the DNA end is better matched by TRBJ2-7. Germline V lookup: CDR1 DFQATT, CDR2 SNEGSKA (reference sequence). The CDR3 runs 13 residues. CDR3 sequence: CSAISSGGYEQYF. CDR3 in DNA: TGCAGTGCTATCTCTAGCGGGGGGTACGAGCAGTACTTC.

J is TRBJ2-5 and V is TRBV5-1; D is ambiguous. The CDR3 extends over 13 amino acids. V lost 6 bases, J lost 4 bases, and 13 bases lay in between. Germline assignment: CDR1 SGHRS and CDR2 YFSETQ. Here the CDR3 DNA reads TGCGCCAGCACCGTGGGCTCCGGAGAGACCCAGTACTTC. This encodes CASTVGSGETQYF.

The chain links TRBV29-1 to TRBJ2-7; D not certain. CDR3 size: 13 residues. CDR1 SQVTM and CDR2 ANQGSEA come from the germline V gene. The V gene lost 3 bases and the J gene lost 2 bases, with 11 bases spanning the gap. For the CDR3, the DNA is TGCAGCGTTGAGTCCAAGAAACCCTACGAGCAGTACTTC. This codes for CSVESKKPYEQYF.